Described below is a single T cell receptor (beta chain) sequence and its context. The antigen remains undetermined. This entry belongs to a study of T cell responses to AZD1222 COVID-19 vaccine. Overall study context: Second doses that came at about 4 or about 12 weeks were put together.

Study outcomes and limitations: The donor cohort was predominantly white British with a female majority, and clonal diversity may have been underestimated. At 160-218 and 743-854, vaccine-associated CD4 TCRs were dominant, and they spanned spike. Only five or six individuals given AZD1222 were seropositive at baseline.

Libraries were prepared by immunoSEQ multiplex PCR; TCRdb keeps only in-frame clonotypes and omits some of them. This table holds tens of thousands of clones, around four fifths found once. This CDR3 spans 14 amino acids. V lost 8 bases to trimming and J lost 3 bases; unmatched junction nucleotides: 11. Germline CDR1 SQVTM, CDR2 ANQGSEA. Specimen: peripheral blood, collected on day 0 of AZD1222 vaccination. This TCR was sampled from an adult in good health. This chain uses TRBV29-1 with TRBJ1-2; 8 positions match TRBD1. CDR3 sequence reads: CSFQGQGVHYGYTF. The CDR3, as DNA: TGCAGCTTCCAAGGACAGGGCGTACACTATGGCTACACCTTC.